This paragraph covers one TCR beta chain sequence. This entry belongs to a study of CD8+ T cells in alopecia areata. Treatment specified: oral pan-JAK inhibitor, 5-10 mg twice daily. Peripheral blood samples and lesional scalp punch biopsies were obtained from alopecia areata patients. V dropped 8 bases and J dropped 4 bases, with 17 bases sitting between them. Per the germline V gene, CDR1 is SNHLY and CDR2 is FYNNEI. CDR3 length: 14 amino acids. cDNA serving as the sequencing template came from extracted, reverse transcribed RNA. This table comes from immunoSEQ multiplex PCR, and its TCRdb copy is limited to in-frame clones, with some not included. The table shows roughly 230,000 clones, with 40% to 55% occurring only once.

The chain combines TRBV2 with TRBJ1-2; D not resolved. This material consisted of CD4+ T cells sorted from blood, taken around week 36, from a patient treated with tofacitinib. The source is a human donor with alopecia areata. This CDR3 is CASAGLSDRYGYTF. In DNA form, the CDR3 reads TGTGCCAGCGCCGGTCTCTCCGACCGCTATGGCTACACCTTC. The whole variable domain, remainder taken from reference TRBV2 and TRBJ1-2, is EPEVTQTPSHQVTQMGQEVILRCVPISNHLYFYWYRQILGQKVEFLVSFYNNEISEKSEIFDDQFSVERPDGSNFTLKIRSTKLEDSAMYFCASAGLSDRYGYTFGSGTRLTVV.